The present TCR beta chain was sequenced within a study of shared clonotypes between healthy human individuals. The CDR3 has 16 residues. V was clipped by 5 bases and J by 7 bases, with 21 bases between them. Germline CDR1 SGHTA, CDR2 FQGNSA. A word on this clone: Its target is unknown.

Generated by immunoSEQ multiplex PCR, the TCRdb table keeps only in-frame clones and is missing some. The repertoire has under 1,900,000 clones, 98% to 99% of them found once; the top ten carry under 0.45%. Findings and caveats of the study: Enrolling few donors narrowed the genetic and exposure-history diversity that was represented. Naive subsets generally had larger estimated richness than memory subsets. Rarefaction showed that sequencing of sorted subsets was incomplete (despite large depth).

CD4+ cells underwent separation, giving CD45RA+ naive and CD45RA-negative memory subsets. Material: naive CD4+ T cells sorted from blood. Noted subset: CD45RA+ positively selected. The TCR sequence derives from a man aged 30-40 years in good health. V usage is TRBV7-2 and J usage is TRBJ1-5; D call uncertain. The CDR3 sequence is CASSTLAGQYGQPQHF. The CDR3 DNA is TGTGCCAGCAGCACCTTAGCTGGGCAATACGGCCAGCCCCAGCATTTT. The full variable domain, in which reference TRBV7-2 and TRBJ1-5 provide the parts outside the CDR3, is GAGVSQSPSNKVTEKGKDVELRCDPISGHTALYWYRQSLGQGLEFLIYFQGNSAPDKSGLPSDRFSAERTGGSVSTLTIQRTQQEDSAVYLCASSTLAGQYGQPQHFGDGTRLSIL.